Listed here are 8 T cell receptor beta chains from one sample, sequenced in a study of tumor-infiltrating lymphocytes in oesophageal squamous cell carcinoma. MiXCR was run by TCRdb on the PCR reads, yielding one entry per CDR3 protein. The sample includes about 10,000 distinct CDR3 sequences, approximately 60% of them seen just once. Sequenced input: esophageal tumor tissue. The origin of the receptors is a male donor with esophageal squamous cell carcinoma.

The chain joins TRBV6-2 or TRBV6-3 to TRBJ2-3; tentatively, D is TRBD1 or TRBD2 (7 bases each). The germline CDR1 and CDR2 sequences are MNHEY and SVGEGT. Trimming stripped 0 bases from V and 4 bases from J, with 14 bases between. The CDR3 loop spans 16 amino acids. This chain's CDR3 is CASSYSGGGGPDTQYF. The CDR3 bases are TGTGCCAGCAGTTACTCGGGAGGGGGCGGCCCAGATACGCAGTATTTT.

This clonotype was detected many times. The rearrangement joins TRBV18 to TRBJ2-5; 9 bases are shared with TRBD1. Germline V gene sequence: CDR1 KGHSH, CDR2 LQKENI. The CDR3 has 15 amino acids. The ends lost 0 bases at V and 4 bases at J; junction bases unmatched: 3. The CDR3 DNA is TGTGCCAGCTCACCACCGGGGACAGGGTCAGAGACCCAGTACTTC. This encodes CASSPPGTGSETQYF.

CDR3 residues: CASSPEEARDIYNEQYF. For the CDR3, the DNA is TGTGCCAGCAGCCCAGAAGAGGCGCGGGATATCTACAATGAGCAGTACTTC. This chain joins TRBV7-6 and TRBJ2-1; possible D gene TRBD2, 6 bases. Near its end, the DNA agrees better with TRBJ2-7, so the J call may be wrong. Germline CDR1 reads SGHVS; CDR2 reads FNYEAQ. CDR3 size: 17 residues.

The chain links TRBV7-2 to TRBJ2-7; 7 bases are shared with TRBD2. J lost 2 bases, V lost 2 bases, and 6 bases had no gene match. Germline CDR1 SGHTA, CDR2 FQGNSA. CDR3 size: 15 residues. The CDR3 DNA is TGTGCCAGCAGCTTATCGGTGGGAGGGACCTACGAGCAGTACTTC. This translates into CASSLSVGGTYEQYF.

This clonotype was picked up a small number of times. The chain couples TRBV6-5 to TRBJ2-7; D assignment may be TRBD1 or TRBD2 (5 bases each). The length of the CDR3 is 15 residues. Germline V gene sequence: CDR1 MNHEY, CDR2 SVGAGI. V lost 6 bases, J lost 3 bases, and 18 bases lay in between. The CDR3 spells CASSLLSGTHYEQYF. CDR3 DNA: TGTGCCAGCAGCTTACTTTCCGGGACGCACTACGAGCAGTACTTC.

This clonotype was detected once. The J gene is TRBJ2-3, the V gene TRBV7-8, with D tentatively TRBD1 or TRBD2 (5 bases each). V was trimmed by 3 bases and J by 14 bases, leaving 18 bases between them. The CDR3 spans 13 residues. Germline V CDR1 and CDR2: SGHVS, FQNEAQ. CDR3 nucleotides: TGTGCCAGCAGCTTCACAGGCTCCGGGGAGCTGTATTTT. Amino acids: CASSFTGSGELYF. Using reference TRBV7-8 and TRBJ2-3 for the parts outside the CDR3, the full variable domain is GAGVSQSPRYKVAKRGQDVALRCDPISGHVSLFWYQQALGQGPEFLTYFQNEAQLDKSGLPSDRFFAERPEGSVSTLKIQRTQQEDSAVYLCASSFTGSGELYFGPGTRLTVL.

There are many counts of this clonotype. V usage is TRBV7-2 and J usage is TRBJ1-2; perhaps TRBD1 as D (5 bases). CDR3 length: 12 residues. Between the trimmed V and J ends, which lost 5 bases and 7 bases, there was a span of 11 bases. Germline V lookup: CDR1 SGHTA, CDR2 FQGNSA. DNA for the CDR3: TGTGCCAGCAGCAAGAGGGGTTTTGGCTACACCTTC. Amino acid sequence: CASSKRGFGYTF.

This clonotype has just a few counts. The chain has TRBV11-2 and TRBJ2-3; 11 bases match TRBD2. Germline loops: CDR1 SGHAT, CDR2 FQNNGV. The length of the CDR3 is 18 residues. The V segment lost 0 bases and the J segment 1 base; nucleotides outside the gene matches: 6. CDR3 bases: TGTGCCAGCAGCTTAGAACTTAGCGGGGGGGCAGGCACAGATACGCAGTATTTT. Protein product: CASSLELSGGAGTDTQYF. The full variable domain, rest sourced from reference TRBV11-2 and TRBJ2-3, is EAGVAQSPRYKIIEKRQSVAFWCNPISGHATLYWYQQILGQGPKLLIQFQNNGVVDDSQLPKDRFSAERLKGVDSTLKIQPAKLEDSAVYLCASSLELSGGAGTDTQYFGPGTRLTVL.